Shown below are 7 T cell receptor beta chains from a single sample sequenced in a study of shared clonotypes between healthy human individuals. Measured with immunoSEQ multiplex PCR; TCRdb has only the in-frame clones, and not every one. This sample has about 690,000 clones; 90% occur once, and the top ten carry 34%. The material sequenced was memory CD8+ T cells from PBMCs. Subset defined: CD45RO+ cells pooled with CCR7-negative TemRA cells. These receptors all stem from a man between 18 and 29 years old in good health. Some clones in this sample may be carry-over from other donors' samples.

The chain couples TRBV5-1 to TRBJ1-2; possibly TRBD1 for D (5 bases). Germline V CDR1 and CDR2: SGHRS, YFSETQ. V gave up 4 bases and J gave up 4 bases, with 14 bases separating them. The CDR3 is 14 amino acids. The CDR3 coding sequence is TGCGCCAGCAGCGATAGACAGACCTCCTATGGCTACACCTTC. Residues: CASSDRQTSYGYTF.

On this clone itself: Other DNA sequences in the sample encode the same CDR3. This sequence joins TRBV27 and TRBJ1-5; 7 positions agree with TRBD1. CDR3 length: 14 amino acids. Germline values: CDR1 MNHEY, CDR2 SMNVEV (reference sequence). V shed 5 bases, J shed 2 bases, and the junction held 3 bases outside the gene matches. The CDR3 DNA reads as TGTGCCAGCAGTATAACAGGGGGCAATCAGCCCCAGCATTTT. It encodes CASSITGGNQPQHF.

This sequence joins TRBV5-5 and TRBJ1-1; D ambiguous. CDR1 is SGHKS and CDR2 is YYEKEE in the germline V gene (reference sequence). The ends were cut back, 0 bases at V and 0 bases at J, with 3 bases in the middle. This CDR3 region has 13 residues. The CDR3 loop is CASSLALNTEAFF. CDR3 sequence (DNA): TGTGCCAGCAGCTTGGCTTTGAACACTGAAGCTTTCTTT.

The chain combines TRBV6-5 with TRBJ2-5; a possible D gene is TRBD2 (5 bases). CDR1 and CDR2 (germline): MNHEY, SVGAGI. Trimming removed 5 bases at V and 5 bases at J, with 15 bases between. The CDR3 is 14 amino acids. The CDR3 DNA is TGTGCCAGCAGTATATTACCCTCGGGGGAGACCCAGTACTTC. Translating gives CASSILPSGETQYF.

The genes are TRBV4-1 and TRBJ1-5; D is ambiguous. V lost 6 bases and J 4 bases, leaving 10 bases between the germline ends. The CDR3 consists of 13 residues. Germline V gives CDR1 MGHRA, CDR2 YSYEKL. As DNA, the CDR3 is TGCGCCAGCAGTTCTTGGGATAATCAGCCCCAGCATTTT. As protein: CASSSWDNQPQHF.

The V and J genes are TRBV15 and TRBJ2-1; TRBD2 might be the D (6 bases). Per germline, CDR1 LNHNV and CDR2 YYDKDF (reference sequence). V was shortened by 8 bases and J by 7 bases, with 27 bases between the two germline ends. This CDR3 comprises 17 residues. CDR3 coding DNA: TGTGCCACCCGAGCGCTGACCTCGGGGGACTTCGGGAATGAGCAGTTCTTC. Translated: CATRALTSGDFGNEQFF. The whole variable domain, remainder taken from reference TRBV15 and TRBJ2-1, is DAMVIQNPRYQVTQFGKPVTLSCSQTLNHNVMYWYQQKSSQAPKLLFHYYDKDFNNEADTPDNFQSRRPNTSFCFLDIRSPGLGDTAMYLCATRALTSGDFGNEQFFGPGTRLTVL.

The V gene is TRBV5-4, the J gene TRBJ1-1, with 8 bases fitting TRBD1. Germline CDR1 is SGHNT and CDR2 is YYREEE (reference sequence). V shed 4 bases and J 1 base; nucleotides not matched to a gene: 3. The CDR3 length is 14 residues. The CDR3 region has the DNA TGTGCCAGCAGCGTGGACAGGGCGAACACTGAAGCTTTCTTT. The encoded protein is CASSVDRANTEAFF.